This TCR beta chain was identified during a study of T cells in localized non-small cell lung cancer. Study results and caveats: Without multi-region sequencing, intratumor heterogeneity could not be excluded. The study found T cell clonality highest in uninvolved adjacent lung, above tumor. Higher blood T cell density tracked longer overall survival.

Remarks on this clone: As yet, its antigen is unknown.

This CDR3 spans 15 amino acids. Germline CDR1 is SGHNT and CDR2 is YYREEE (reference sequence). Trimming shortened V by 0 bases and J by 4 bases, and 10 bases separated the two germline ends. This table comes from immunoSEQ multiplex PCR, and its TCRdb copy is limited to in-frame clones, with some not included. The profile shows tens of thousands of clones, more than 75% of them singletons. The chain combines TRBV5-4 with TRBJ2-2; D gene unclear. The starting material was PBMCs, obtained before any cancer treatment. This sequence was found in a woman aged 35 to 70 with stage II squamous cell lung carcinoma. CDR3 sequence: CASSLGEERTGELFF. Written as DNA, the CDR3 is TGTGCCAGCAGCTTGGGAGAGGAACGCACCGGGGAGCTGTTTTTT. The complete variable domain, with remaining parts taken from reference TRBV5-4 and TRBJ2-2, reads ETGVTQSPTHLIKTRGQQVTLRCSSQSGHNTVSWYQQALGQGPQFIFQYYREEENGRGNFPPRFSGLQFPNYSSELNVNALELDDSALYLCASSLGEERTGELFFGEGSRLTVL.